Listed below are T cell receptor beta chains from one sample, sequenced in a study of glioma-infiltrating T cells. TCRdb re-called the multiplex PCR reads through MiXCR, storing one row per CDR3 protein. Of about 190,000 distinct CDR3 sequences in the sample, more than 25% were seen once. The sample was glioma tissue, nonneoplastic brain tissue, or PBMCs (not recorded which). These receptor sequences come from a human donor with low-grade glioma or glioblastoma, undergoing nonglioma brain surgery, or in good health (not recorded which). CDR3s include the opening cysteine and the closing phenylalanine or tryptophan. The D gene is left open where the match is weak. Size is omitted from some rows. Given values are once, few, many or a class for expanded clones.

>many|TRBD1|TRBJ1-5|TRBV7-8
TGTGCCAGCAGCGTAGGACAGGGGCGCAATCAGCCCCAGCATTTT
CASSVGQGRNQPQHF
>NA|NA|TRBJ1-2|TRBV29-1
TGCAGCGTTGAATGGGGCTATTGCTACACCTTC
CSVEWGYCYTF
>few|NA|TRBJ2-1|TRBV19
TGTGCCAGTAGTCCGCGCCGAGCGACGGATGAGCAGTTCTTC
CASSPRRATDEQFF
>many|NA|TRBJ2-1|TRBV10-3
TGTGCCATCAGTGAACAGCCCTCCTACAATGAGCAGTTCTTC
CAISEQPSYNEQFF
>NA|NA|TRBJ2-1|TRBV6-4
TGTGCCAGCAGTGACTCACATGGAAATGAGCAGTTCTTC
CASSDSHGNEQFF
>NA|NA|TRBJ2-1|TRBV19
TGTGCCAGTAGTATAGATAACCGGGATCACAATGAGCAGTTCTTC
CASSIDNRDHNEQFF
>many|NA|TRBJ1-1|TRBV3-1
TGTGCCAGCAGCCAAGCACAGAACACTGAAGCTTTCTTT
CASSQAQNTEAFF
>NA|TRBD2|TRBJ2-1|TRBV19
TGTGCCAGTAGTATAGCGGGAGGGCGGTCCTACAATGAGCAGTTCTTC
CASSIAGGRSYNEQFF
>NA|TRBD2|TRBJ2-5|TRBV11-2
TGTGCCAGCAGCTTAGGGGGTCTAGCGGGAGAGACCCAGTACTTC
CASSLGGLAGETQYF
>NA|NA|TRBJ1-4|TRBV27
TGTACCAGCAAGTCGAGTAGTGACAGGGAAAAACTGTTTTTT
CTSKSSSDREKLFF
>many|NA|TRBJ2-3|TRBV2
TGTGCCACCGCGGGAACAGGGGCAGATACGCAGTATTTT
CATAGTGADTQYF
>many|NA|TRBJ2-1|TRBV7-2
TGTGCCAGCAGCTTAGTGGAGTACAATGAGCAGTTCTTC
CASSLVEYNEQFF
>many|TRBD1|TRBJ2-1|TRBV20-1
TGCAGTGCTTTTATTCAGGGGGACCCTTACAATGAGCAGTTCTTC
CSAFIQGDPYNEQFF
>many|TRBD1|TRBJ1-6|TRBV5-4
TGTGCCAGCAGCTCTGGGACAGTAAATTCACCCCTCCACTTT
CASSSGTVNSPLHF
>NA|NA|TRBJ2-1|TRBV19
TGTGCCAGTAAAAAAGGAACAGGGAGCTACAATGAGCAGTTCTTC
CASKKGTGSYNEQFF
>many|TRBD2|TRBJ2-5|TRBV20-1
TGCAGTGCTAGAGTACTAGCGCGGACAGAGACCCAGTACTTC
CSARVLARTETQYF
>many|TRBD1|TRBJ1-2|TRBV3-1
TGTGCCAGCAGCCAGGCGCGGGGACAGGGCCGGGGCTACACCTTC
CASSQARGQGRGYTF
>few|TRBD2|TRBJ2-1|TRBV2
TGTGCCAGCACTTTAGCGGGAGGACTGCTTAATGAGCAGTTCTTC
CASTLAGGLLNEQFF
>NA|TRBD1|TRBJ2-7|TRBV19
TGTGCCAGTAGTTTCGGGACAGGGACTGTCGAGCAGTACTTC
CASSFGTGTVEQYF
>medium-sized|TRBD2|TRBJ2-3|TRBV27
TGTGCCAGCAGTCTAGTCGGGGGGGCAGATACGCAGTATTTT
CASSLVGGADTQYF
>many|TRBD1|TRBJ1-2|TRBV7-2
TGTGCCAGCAGCTTAGTGGGGACAGCTTCCTATGGCTACACCTTC
CASSLVGTASYGYTF
>few|NA|TRBJ1-3|TRBV9
TGTGCCAGCAGCGTAGAGGTCTTCTCTGGAAACACCATATATTTT
CASSVEVFSGNTIYF
>many|NA|TRBJ2-2|TRBV10-3
TGTGCCATCAGTTCTCCCAGGGACCCCACCGGGGAGCTGTTTTTT
CAISSPRDPTGELFF